Following are 15 T cell receptor beta chains from one sample sequenced in a study of blood T cell repertoires in COVID-19. Data came from immunoSEQ multiplex PCR; TCRdb stores just in-frame clones and leaves some out. The sample includes hundreds of thousands of clones, around 84% of them seen just once. The sample was peripheral blood. These receptors all come from a man aged 50-59 years with acute or convalescent COVID-19.

The chain couples TRBV15 to TRBJ1-4; the D is unclear. V gave up 1 base and J gave up 5 bases, with 8 bases separating them. Looked up from germline, CDR1 is LNHNV and CDR2 is YYDKDF (reference sequence). The CDR3 runs 14 residues. CDR3 nucleotides: TGTGCCACCAGCAGAGTCGGGAGAAATGAAAAACTGTTTTTT. Protein product: CATSRVGRNEKLFF.

The chain joins TRBV7-9 to TRBJ1-2; possible D gene TRBD1, 5 bases. Trimming stripped 1 base from V and 3 bases from J, with 9 bases between. Germline V gene sequence: CDR1 SEHNR, CDR2 FQNEAQ (reference sequence). The CDR3 runs 14 residues. DNA of the CDR3: TGTGCCAGCAGCTTAGGGGTAGGGGACTATGGCTACACCTTC. This translates into CASSLGVGDYGYTF.

V usage is TRBV6-6 and J usage is TRBJ1-5; 10 nucleotides line up with TRBD1. Per the germline V gene, CDR1 is MNHNY and CDR2 is SVGAGI (reference sequence). V shed 5 bases, J shed 5 bases, and the junction held 6 bases outside the gene matches. The CDR3 runs to 15 residues. The chain's CDR3 is CASSAETGGDQPQHF. The CDR3, as DNA: TGTGCCAGCAGTGCGGAGACAGGGGGCGATCAGCCCCAGCATTTT.

J is TRBJ1-4 and V is TRBV21-1. TRBV21-1 is assigned pseudogene status. This CDR3 has 17 amino acids. CDR3 DNA sequence: TGTGCCAGCAGCAAATCCCAACCCCGGGAGGGGGTTGAAAAACTGTTTTTT. Translation gives CASSKSQPREGVEKLFF.

The V and J genes are TRBV5-1 and TRBJ2-5, with unresolved D. V gave up 1 base and J gave up 2 bases, with 9 bases separating them. The CDR3 is 14 amino acids. Germline V lookup: CDR1 SGHRS, CDR2 YFSETQ. The CDR3 DNA reads TGCGCCAGCAGCTTGATGGCCGGGCAAGAGACCCAGTACTTC. Protein: CASSLMAGQETQYF.

The CDR3 sequence is CASRQGNNSPLHF. The CDR3 nucleotides read TGTGCCAGCCGACAGGGGAATAATTCACCCCTCCACTTT. The chain links TRBV3-1 (or the pseudogene TRBV3-2) to TRBJ1-6, with 8 positions matching TRBD1. The CDR3 is 13 amino acids. CDR1 and CDR2 (germline): LGHDT, YNNKEL (reference sequence). With 8 bases clipped from V and 5 bases from J, the junction kept 2 bases outside the gene matches.

The chain carries TRBV5-1 and TRBJ2-7, with 9 bases fitting TRBD1. CDR3 length equals 13 residues. J gave up 5 bases and V 4 bases, and 4 bases lay outside the gene matches. CDR1 and CDR2 (germline): SGHRS, YFSETQ. CDR3 in amino acids: CASSRTGVDEQYF. CDR3 bases: TGCGCCAGCAGCAGGACAGGGGTCGACGAGCAGTACTTC. The variable domain in full, completed from reference TRBV5-1 and TRBJ2-7, reads KAGVTQTPRYLIKTRGQQVTLSCSPISGHRSVSWYQQTPGQGLQFLFEYFSETQRNKGNFPGRFSGRQFSNSRSEMNVSTLELGDSALYLCASSRTGVDEQYFGPGTRLTVT.

This clone was seen a handful of times. In DNA form, the CDR3 reads TGCGCCAGCAGTGAGGCAGGGGCTACTAATGAAAAACTGTTTTTT. Protein: CASSEAGATNEKLFF. V and J are TRBV10-2 and TRBJ1-4; TRBD1 might be the D (6 bases). CDR1 is WSHSY and CDR2 is SAAADI in the germline V gene. V was cut by 2 bases and J by 2 bases, with 9 bases left in between. CDR3 size: 15 residues.

This sequence joins TRBV11-3 and TRBJ2-3; D ambiguous. The V end was cut by 5 bases, the J end by 3 bases, with 6 bases between. The CDR3 sequence is 12 residues long. CDR1 and CDR2 (germline): SGHNT, YENEEA. CDR3 nucleotide sequence: TGTGCCAGCAGCCTTTCTACAGATACGCAGTATTTT. Amino acid sequence: CASSLSTDTQYF.

The chain is built from TRBV5-1 and TRBJ2-1; 10 nucleotides agree with TRBD2. Trimming took 4 bases from V and 4 from J; bases not matched to a gene: 8. The length of the CDR3 is 16 residues. From germline, CDR1 is SGHRS and CDR2 YFSETQ. This CDR3 is CASSPSLAGVYNEQFF. The CDR3 DNA follows: TGCGCCAGCAGCCCATCCCTAGCGGGGGTTTACAATGAGCAGTTCTTC.

The chain uses TRBV5-4 and TRBJ1-1; a possible D gene is TRBD1 (6 bases). Trimming stripped 1 base from V and 10 bases from J, with 17 bases between. The germline V gene has CDR1 SGHNT and CDR2 YYREEE (reference sequence). The CDR3 sequence is 14 residues long. The CDR3 coding sequence is TGTGCCAGCAGCTTGCCAGGGGTTTACATTGCAGCTTTCTTT. Protein: CASSLPGVYIAAFF.

The chain links TRBV5-1 to TRBJ1-1; TRBD1 matches 8 bases. There are 13 residues in the CDR3. Germline V CDR1 and CDR2: SGHRS, YFSETQ. V lost 4 bases, J lost 5 bases, and 4 bases stayed unmatched. The CDR3 is CASSAGDRTEAFF. CDR3 nucleotides: TGCGCCAGCAGCGCTGGGGACAGGACTGAAGCTTTCTTT.

This chain uses TRBV24-1 with TRBJ2-7, with D possibly TRBD2 on 6 matching bases. Germline CDR1 and CDR2: KGHDR and SFDVKD. Deletions cut 9 bases from V and 4 bases from J, with 9 bases between. This CDR3 is 11 amino acids long. CDR3 bases: TGTGCCACCTCTGCGGGATACGAGCAGTACTTC. It codes for CATSAGYEQYF.

The chain uses TRBV15 and TRBJ2-2; TRBD1 matches 8 bases. Germline assignment: CDR1 LNHNV and CDR2 YYDKDF (reference sequence). The J segment lost 1 base and the V segment lost 4 bases, leaving 8 bases of the junction unmatched. The CDR3 runs to 17 residues. The CDR3 sequence is CATSKDPGTGNTGELFF. Here the CDR3 DNA reads TGTGCCACCAGCAAAGACCCCGGGACAGGGAACACCGGGGAGCTGTTTTTT.

The chain employs TRBV14 and TRBJ2-1; 8 positions match TRBD2. The CDR3 extends over 17 amino acids. The V gene end was trimmed by 6 bases and the J gene end by 7 bases; junction bases not matched to a gene: 17. Germline loops: CDR1 SGHDN, CDR2 FVKESK. CDR3 in amino acids: CASSPRGAGARVNEQFF. CDR3 in DNA: TGTGCCAGCAGTCCCCGCGGAGCGGGGGCCAGGGTAAATGAGCAGTTCTTC.